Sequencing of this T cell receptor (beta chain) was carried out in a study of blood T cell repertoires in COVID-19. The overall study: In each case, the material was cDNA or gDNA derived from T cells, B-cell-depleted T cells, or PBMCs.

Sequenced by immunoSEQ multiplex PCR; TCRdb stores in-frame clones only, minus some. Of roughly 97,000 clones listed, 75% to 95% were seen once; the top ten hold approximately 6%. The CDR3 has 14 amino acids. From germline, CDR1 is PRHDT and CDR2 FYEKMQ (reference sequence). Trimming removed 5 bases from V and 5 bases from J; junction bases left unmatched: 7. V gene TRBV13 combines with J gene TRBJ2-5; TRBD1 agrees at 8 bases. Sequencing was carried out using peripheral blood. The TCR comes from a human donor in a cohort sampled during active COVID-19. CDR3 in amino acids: CASSQRQGTETQYF. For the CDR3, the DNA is TGTGCCAGCAGCCAGCGACAGGGGACGGAGACCCAGTACTTC.